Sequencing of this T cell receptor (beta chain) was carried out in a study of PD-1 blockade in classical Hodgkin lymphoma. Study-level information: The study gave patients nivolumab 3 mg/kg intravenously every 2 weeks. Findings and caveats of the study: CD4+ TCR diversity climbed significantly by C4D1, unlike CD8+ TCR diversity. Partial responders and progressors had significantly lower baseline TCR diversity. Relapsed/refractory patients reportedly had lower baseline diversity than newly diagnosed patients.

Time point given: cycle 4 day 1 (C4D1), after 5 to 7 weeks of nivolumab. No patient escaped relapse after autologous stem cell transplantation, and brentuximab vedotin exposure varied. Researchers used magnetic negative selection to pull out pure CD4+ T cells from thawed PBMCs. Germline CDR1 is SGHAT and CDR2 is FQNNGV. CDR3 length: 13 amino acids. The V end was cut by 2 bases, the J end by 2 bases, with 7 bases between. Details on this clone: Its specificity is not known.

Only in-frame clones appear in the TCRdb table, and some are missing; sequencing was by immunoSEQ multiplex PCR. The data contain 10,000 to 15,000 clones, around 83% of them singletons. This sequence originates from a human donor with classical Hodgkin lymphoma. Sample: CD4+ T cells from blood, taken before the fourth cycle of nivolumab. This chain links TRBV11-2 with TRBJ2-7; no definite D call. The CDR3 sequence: CASSLLHTYEQYF. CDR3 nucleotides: TGTGCCAGCAGCTTACTCCATACCTACGAGCAGTACTTC.